This entry describes one TCR beta chain. This CDR3 spans 17 amino acids. From germline, CDR1 is SGHRS and CDR2 YFSETQ. The V and J ends lost 0 bases and 2 bases respectively, with 15 bases between them. The method was immunoSEQ multiplex PCR; TCRdb's version includes in-frame clones alone and lacks a portion of them. The top ten hold around 2.7% of the sample, which has 220,000 or so clones, 65% to 85% seen once. The sample comes from a study of blood T cell repertoires in COVID-19. The specimen was peripheral blood. The clonotype originates from a woman in her 30s who had recovered from COVID-19. This sequence joins TRBV5-1 and TRBJ1-3; D remains unclear. The CDR3 loop is CASSLGGDMATGNTIYF. In DNA, the CDR3 is TGCGCCAGCAGCTTGGGGGGAGACATGGCGACTGGAAACACCATATATTTT.